What follows are 3 T cell receptor beta chains derived from one specimen sequenced in a study of breast tumors, draining lymph nodes, adjacent tissues. Axillary draining lymph nodes of breast cancer patients supplied the node samples. MiXCR, run by TCRdb on the multiplex PCR reads, gives a single entry per CDR3 protein. The repertoire has about 110,000 distinct CDR3 sequences, about 30% of them found once; the top ten carry 5.5% to 6%. Sequences were obtained from axillary lymph node tissue. Receptor source: a female donor with breast cancer. Some clones in this sample may be carry-over from other donors' samples.

This clonotype was recorded many times. This chain links TRBV9 with TRBJ2-2, with D unclear. The germline CDR1 and CDR2 sequences are SGDLS and YYNGEE. The V and J ends lost 0 bases and 2 bases respectively, with 14 bases between them. There are 17 residues in the CDR3. The CDR3 protein is CASSVAGIGSNTGELFF. CDR3 coding DNA: TGTGCCAGCAGCGTAGCAGGTATCGGCTCCAACACCGGGGAGCTGTTTTTT.

This clonotype was seen at least ten times. J is TRBJ2-7 and V is TRBV3-1; a weak D match, TRBD2 (5 bases). Germline V CDR1 and CDR2: LGHDT, YNNKEL (reference sequence). The CDR3 loop spans 13 amino acids. The germline V and J ends were trimmed by 3 bases and 5 bases, with 11 bases remaining between them. CDR3 nucleotides: TGTGCCAGCAGCCACCCAGGACTCGACGAGCAGTACTTC. Translating gives CASSHPGLDEQYF.

This clonotype was detected ten times or more. The chain recombines TRBV25-1 with TRBJ2-1; D possibly corresponds to TRBD1 (8 bases). Trimming removed 5 bases from V and 3 bases from J, with 14 bases in between. The CDR3 is 15 residues long. The V gene's germline CDR1 is MGHDK and CDR2 SYGVNS. Here the CDR3 reads CASSPNRGGYNEQFF. CDR3 bases: TGTGCCAGCAGTCCAAACAGGGGGGGCTACAATGAGCAGTTCTTC.